This TCR beta chain was found in a study of shared clonotypes between healthy human individuals. Study as a whole: CD4 naive and memory got three plates each, CD8 naive two, CD8 memory one.

Findings and limits, study-wide: Only blood was sampled, and tissue TCR repertoires likely differ from blood ones.

Every immunoSEQ plate was one replicate of a subset's evenly spread DNA. This table comes from immunoSEQ multiplex PCR, and its TCRdb copy is limited to in-frame clones, with some not included. The sample consists of approximately 1.5 million clones, 98% of them appearing once. Adult donors, all healthy and HIV-negative, had no recent acute infections or vaccinations. V shed 2 bases, J shed 8 bases, and the junction held 17 bases outside the gene matches. This CDR3 has 19 amino acids. CDR1 is MNHEY and CDR2 is SMNVEV in the germline V gene (reference sequence). Comments on this clone: The antigen is unknown.

The chain employs TRBV27 and TRBJ2-1; 11 bases fit TRBD2. The receptor was derived from a man aged 25 to 40 in good health. Sample: naive CD4+ T cells sorted from blood. The subset: CD45RA+ positively selected. CDR3 DNA sequence: TGTGCCAGCAGTTTACGCGTCGGTTGGTTTAGCGGGAGGGCCCATGAGCAGTTCTTC. Protein product: CASSLRVGWFSGRAHEQFF.